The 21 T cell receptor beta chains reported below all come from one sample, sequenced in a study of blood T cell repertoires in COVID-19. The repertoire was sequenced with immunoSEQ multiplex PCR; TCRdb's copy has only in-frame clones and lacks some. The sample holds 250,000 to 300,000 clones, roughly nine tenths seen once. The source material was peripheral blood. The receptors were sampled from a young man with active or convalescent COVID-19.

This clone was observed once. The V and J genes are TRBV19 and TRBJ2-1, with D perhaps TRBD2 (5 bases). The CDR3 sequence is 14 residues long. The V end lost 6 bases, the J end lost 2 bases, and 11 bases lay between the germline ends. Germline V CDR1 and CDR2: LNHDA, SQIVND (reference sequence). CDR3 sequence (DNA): TGTGCCAGTAGCCGTGCCGGGACCTACAATGAGCAGTTCTTC. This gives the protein CASSRAGTYNEQFF. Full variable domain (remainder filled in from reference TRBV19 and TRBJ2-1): DGGITQSPKYLFRKEGQNVTLSCEQNLNHDAMYWYRQDPGQGLRLIYYSQIVNDFQKGDIAEGYSVSREKKESFPLTVTSAQKNPTAFYLCASSRAGTYNEQFFGPGTRLTVL.

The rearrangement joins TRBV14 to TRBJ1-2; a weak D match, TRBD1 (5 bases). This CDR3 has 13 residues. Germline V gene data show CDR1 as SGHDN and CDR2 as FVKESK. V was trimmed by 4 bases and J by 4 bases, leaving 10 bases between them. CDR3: CASSPDRFYGYTF. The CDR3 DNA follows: TGTGCCAGCAGCCCCGACAGATTCTATGGCTACACCTTC.

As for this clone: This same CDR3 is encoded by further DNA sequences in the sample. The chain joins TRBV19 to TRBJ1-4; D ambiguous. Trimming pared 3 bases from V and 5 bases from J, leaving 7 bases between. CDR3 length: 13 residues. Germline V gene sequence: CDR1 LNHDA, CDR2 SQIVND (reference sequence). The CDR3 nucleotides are TGTGCCAGTAGTATTGGGCTGAATGAAAAACTGTTTTTT. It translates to CASSIGLNEKLFF.

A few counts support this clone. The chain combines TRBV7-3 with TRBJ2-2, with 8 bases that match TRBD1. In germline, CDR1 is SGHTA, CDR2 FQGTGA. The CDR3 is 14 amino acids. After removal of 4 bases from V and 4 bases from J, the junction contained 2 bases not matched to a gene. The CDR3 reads CASSSGQGTGELFF. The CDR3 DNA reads TGTGCCAGCAGCTCAGGACAGGGCACCGGGGAGCTGTTTTTT.

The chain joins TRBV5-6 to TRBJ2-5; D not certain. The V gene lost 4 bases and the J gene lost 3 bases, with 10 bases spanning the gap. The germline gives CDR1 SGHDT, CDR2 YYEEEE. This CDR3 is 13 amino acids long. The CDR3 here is CASSPYAEETQYF. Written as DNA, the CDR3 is TGTGCCAGCAGCCCATACGCGGAAGAGACCCAGTACTTC. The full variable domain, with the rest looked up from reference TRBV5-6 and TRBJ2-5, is DAGVTQSPTHLIKTRGQQVTLRCSPKSGHDTVSWYQQALGQGPQFIFQYYEEEERQRGNFPDRFSGHQFPNYSSELNVNALLLGDSALYLCASSPYAEETQYFGPGTRLLVL.

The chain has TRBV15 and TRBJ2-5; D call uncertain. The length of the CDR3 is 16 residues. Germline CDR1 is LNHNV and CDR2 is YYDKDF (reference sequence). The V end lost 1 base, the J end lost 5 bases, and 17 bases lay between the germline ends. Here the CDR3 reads CATSRAGVETGETQYF. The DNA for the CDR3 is TGTGCCACCAGCAGAGCCGGTGTTGAGACTGGGGAGACCCAGTACTTC. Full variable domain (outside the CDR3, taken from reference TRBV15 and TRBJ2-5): DAMVIQNPRYQVTQFGKPVTLSCSQTLNHNVMYWYQQKSSQAPKLLFHYYDKDFNNEADTPDNFQSRRPNTSFCFLDIRSPGLGDTAMYLCATSRAGVETGETQYFGPGTRLLVL.

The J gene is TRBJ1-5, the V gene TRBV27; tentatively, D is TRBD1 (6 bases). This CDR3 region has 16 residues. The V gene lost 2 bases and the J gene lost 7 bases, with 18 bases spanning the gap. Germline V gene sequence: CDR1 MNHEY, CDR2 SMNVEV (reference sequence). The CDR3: CASSLGGSLIGQPQHF. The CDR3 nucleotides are TGTGCCAGCAGTTTAGGGGGCTCGCTAATCGGGCAGCCCCAGCATTTT.

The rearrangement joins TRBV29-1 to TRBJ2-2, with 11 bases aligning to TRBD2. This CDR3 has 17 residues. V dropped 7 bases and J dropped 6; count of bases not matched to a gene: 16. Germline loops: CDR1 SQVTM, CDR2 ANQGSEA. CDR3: CSAGTIAGGPSAGELFF. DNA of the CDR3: TGCAGCGCAGGAACGATAGCGGGAGGGCCATCCGCCGGGGAGCTGTTTTTT.

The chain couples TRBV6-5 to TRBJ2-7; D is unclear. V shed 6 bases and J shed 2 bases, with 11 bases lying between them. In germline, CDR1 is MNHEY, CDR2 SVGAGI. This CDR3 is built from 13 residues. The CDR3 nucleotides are TGTGCCAGCAGCCTATTGTCGGCCTACGAGCAGTACTTC. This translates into CASSLLSAYEQYF.

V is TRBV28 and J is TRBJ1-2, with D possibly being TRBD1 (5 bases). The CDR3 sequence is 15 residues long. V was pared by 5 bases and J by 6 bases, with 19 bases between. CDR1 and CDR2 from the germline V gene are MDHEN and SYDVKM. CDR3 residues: CASSPPREVYHGYTF. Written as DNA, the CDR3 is TGTGCCAGCAGTCCGCCCAGGGAGGTTTATCATGGCTACACCTTC.

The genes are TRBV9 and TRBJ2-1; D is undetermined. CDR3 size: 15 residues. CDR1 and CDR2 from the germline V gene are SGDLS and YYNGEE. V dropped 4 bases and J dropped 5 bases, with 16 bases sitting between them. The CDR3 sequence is CASSPRMTFNNEQFF. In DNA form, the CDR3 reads TGTGCCAGCAGCCCGAGGATGACTTTCAACAATGAGCAGTTCTTC.

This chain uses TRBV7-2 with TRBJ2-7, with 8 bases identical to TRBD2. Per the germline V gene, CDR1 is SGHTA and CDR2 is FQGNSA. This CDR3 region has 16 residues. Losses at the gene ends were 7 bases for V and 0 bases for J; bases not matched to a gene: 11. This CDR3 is CASMHTSGKSSYEQYF. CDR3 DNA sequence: TGTGCCAGCATGCATACTAGCGGTAAAAGCTCCTACGAGCAGTACTTC.

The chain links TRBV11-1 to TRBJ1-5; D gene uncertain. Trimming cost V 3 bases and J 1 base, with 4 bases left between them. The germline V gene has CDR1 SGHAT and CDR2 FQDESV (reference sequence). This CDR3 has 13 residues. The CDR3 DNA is TGTGCCAGCAGCTTCCGGAGCAATCAGCCCCAGCATTTT. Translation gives CASSFRSNQPQHF.

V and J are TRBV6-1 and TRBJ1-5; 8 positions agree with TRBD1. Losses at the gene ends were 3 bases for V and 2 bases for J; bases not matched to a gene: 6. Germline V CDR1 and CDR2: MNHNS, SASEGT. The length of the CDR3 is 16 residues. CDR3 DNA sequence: TGTGCCAGCAGTGACAGGCTGACAGGGGGCAATCAGCCCCAGCATTTT. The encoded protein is CASSDRLTGGNQPQHF.

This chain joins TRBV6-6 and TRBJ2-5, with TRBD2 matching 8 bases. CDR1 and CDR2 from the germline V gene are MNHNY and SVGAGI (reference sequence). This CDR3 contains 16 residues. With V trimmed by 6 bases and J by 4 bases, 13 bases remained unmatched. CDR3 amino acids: CASSRRRGGAGETQYF. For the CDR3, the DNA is TGTGCCAGCAGCCGACGACGGGGGGGAGCCGGAGAGACCCAGTACTTC.

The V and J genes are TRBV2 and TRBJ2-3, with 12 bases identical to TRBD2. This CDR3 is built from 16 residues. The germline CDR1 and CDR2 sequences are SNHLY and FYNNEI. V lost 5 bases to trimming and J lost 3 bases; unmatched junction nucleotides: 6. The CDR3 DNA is TGTGCCAGCAGTCTCCTAGCGGGAGGGGGGACAGATACGCAGTATTTT. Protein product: CASSLLAGGGTDTQYF.

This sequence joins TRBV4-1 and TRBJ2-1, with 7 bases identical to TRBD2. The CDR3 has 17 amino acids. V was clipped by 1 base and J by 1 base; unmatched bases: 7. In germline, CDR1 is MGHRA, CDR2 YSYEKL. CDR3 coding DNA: TGCGCCAGCAGCCAAGGTGAGGCGGGGGTTTCCTACAATGAGCAGTTCTTC. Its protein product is CASSQGEAGVSYNEQFF.

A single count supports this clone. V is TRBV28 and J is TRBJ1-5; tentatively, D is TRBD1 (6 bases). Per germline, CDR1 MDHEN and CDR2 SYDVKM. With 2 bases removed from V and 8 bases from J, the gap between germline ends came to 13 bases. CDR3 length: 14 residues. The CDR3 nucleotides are TGTGCCAGCAGTTTAATCAGGGGTGGTGAGCCCCAGCATTTT. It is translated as CASSLIRGGEPQHF.

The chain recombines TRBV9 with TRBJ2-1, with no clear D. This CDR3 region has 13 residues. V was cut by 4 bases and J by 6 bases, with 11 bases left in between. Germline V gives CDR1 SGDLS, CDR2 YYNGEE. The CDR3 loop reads CASSRASSNEQFF. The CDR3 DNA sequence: TGTGCCAGCAGCCGCGCTTCATCCAATGAGCAGTTCTTC.

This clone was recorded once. This chain's CDR3 is CATSDAGTGYNQPQHF. CDR3 DNA sequence: TGTGCCACCAGTGATGCCGGGACAGGGTACAATCAGCCCCAGCATTTT. The J gene is TRBJ1-5, the V gene TRBV24-1; 9 nucleotides line up with TRBD1. Germline values: CDR1 KGHDR, CDR2 SFDVKD. The CDR3 is 16 residues long. V dropped 3 bases and J dropped 3; count of bases not matched to a gene: 5.

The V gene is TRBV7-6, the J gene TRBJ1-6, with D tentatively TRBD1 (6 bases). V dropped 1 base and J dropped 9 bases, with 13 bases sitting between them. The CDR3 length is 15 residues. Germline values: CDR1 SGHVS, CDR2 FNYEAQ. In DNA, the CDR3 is TGTGCCAGCAGCTTAGGGGAAGGGGGAAGTTCACCCCTCCACTTT. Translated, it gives CASSLGEGGSSPLHF.